The rows below give T cell receptor beta chains drawn from one sample of a study of metastatic and nonmetastatic thyroid tumors. Via MiXCR, TCRdb re-called the PCR reads. The sample yields roughly 32,000 clones, about a sixth seen once. Sequencing was performed on blood. These receptors were taken from a female donor with papillary thyroid cancer or a benign thyroid nodule (not recorded which). Some clones in this sample may be carry-over from other donors' samples. Both conserved end residues are part of each CDR3. The order of the fields is clone size, J gene, V gene, D gene, CDR3 DNA, CDR3 protein. A D gene is named only where the DNA matches it firmly. Rows give clone size only sometimes, using once, few, many, or a class for an expanded clone.

clone size: few; J gene: TRBJ1-6; V gene: TRBV5-4; D gene: .; CDR3 DNA: TGTGCCAGCAGCCCGGCCCCGAATTCACCCCTCCACTTT; CDR3 protein: CASSPAPNSPLHF
clone size: .; J gene: TRBJ1-1; V gene: TRBV19; D gene: .; CDR3 DNA: TGTGCCAGTAGTGTCGGGTTGAACACTGAAGCTTTCTTT; CDR3 protein: CASSVGLNTEAFF
clone size: many; J gene: TRBJ2-7; V gene: TRBV7-8; D gene: TRBD1; CDR3 DNA: TGTGCCAGCAGCTTAGCCGCGACAGGGTTCTACGAGCAGTACTTC; CDR3 protein: CASSLAATGFYEQYF
clone size: few; J gene: TRBJ2-5; V gene: TRBV9; D gene: TRBD2; CDR3 DNA: TGTGCCAGCAGCGTAGCCGGGACTAGCGGGGGGGGAGAGACCCAGTACTTC; CDR3 protein: CASSVAGTSGGGETQYF
clone size: few; J gene: TRBJ2-7; V gene: TRBV6-1; D gene: .; CDR3 DNA: TGTGCCAGCAGTGACCTACAACTAGTCCTTTACTACGAGCAGTACTTC; CDR3 protein: CASSDLQLVLYYEQYF
clone size: many; J gene: TRBJ2-3; V gene: TRBV27; D gene: TRBD2; CDR3 DNA: TGTGCCAGCAGTAGGACTAGCGGGAGTCGTGGTACAGATACGCAGTATTTT; CDR3 protein: CASSRTSGSRGTDTQYF
clone size: few; J gene: TRBJ1-5; V gene: TRBV19; D gene: TRBD1; CDR3 DNA: TGTGCCAGTAGCCCGACAGGGTGCAATCAGCCCCATCATTTT; CDR3 protein: CASSPTGCNQPHHF
clone size: many; J gene: TRBJ1-4; V gene: TRBV30; D gene: .; CDR3 DNA: TGTGCCTGGAGTACCCAGGTGAATGAAAAACTGTTTTTT; CDR3 protein: CAWSTQVNEKLFF
clone size: many; J gene: TRBJ2-6; V gene: TRBV7-3; D gene: .; CDR3 DNA: TGTGCCAGCAGCTTAACGTCCCTAGGCTCTGGGGCCAACGTCCTGACTTTC; CDR3 protein: CASSLTSLGSGANVLTF
clone size: .; J gene: TRBJ1-2; V gene: TRBV15; D gene: TRBD1; CDR3 DNA: TGTGCCACCACCCTCTGGGGACAGGGGGAAATCTATTGCTACACCTTC; CDR3 protein: CATTLWGQGEIYCYTF
clone size: .; J gene: TRBJ2-2; V gene: TRBV20-1; D gene: TRBD1; CDR3 DNA: TGCAGTACGGACCCAGGGGGGAACACCGGGGAGCTGTTTTTT; CDR3 protein: CSTDPGGNTGELFF
clone size: medium-sized; J gene: TRBJ1-2; V gene: TRBV27; D gene: .; CDR3 DNA: TGTGCCAGCAGTCTCACAGGGTCCTATGGCTACACCTTC; CDR3 protein: CASSLTGSYGYTF
clone size: many; J gene: TRBJ1-1; V gene: TRBV7-6; D gene: .; CDR3 DNA: TGTGCCAGCAGCTTAGTGGCCGGGGGTGAAGCTTTCTTT; CDR3 protein: CASSLVAGGEAFF
clone size: .; J gene: TRBJ2-2; V gene: TRBV5-4; D gene: .; CDR3 DNA: TGTGCCAGCAGCTGGGGAAGGCAGCTAAAGAACACCGGGGAGCTGTTTTTT; CDR3 protein: CASSWGRQLKNTGELFF
clone size: many; J gene: TRBJ2-2; V gene: TRBV6-1; D gene: .; CDR3 DNA: TGTGCCAGCAGTGAAATGAAGGGGAACACCGGGGAGCTGTTTTTT; CDR3 protein: CASSEMKGNTGELFF
clone size: many; J gene: TRBJ2-5; V gene: TRBV24-1; D gene: .; CDR3 DNA: TGTGCCACCAGTGACGCGGTCGGGGCCCAAGAGACCCAGTACTTC; CDR3 protein: CATSDAVGAQETQYF
clone size: many; J gene: TRBJ1-4; V gene: TRBV20-1; D gene: .; CDR3 DNA: TGCAGTGCTAGCGAAAGGCAGGGGAATTCTAATGAAAAACTGTTTTTT; CDR3 protein: CSASERQGNSNEKLFF
clone size: many; J gene: TRBJ2-7; V gene: TRBV6-1; D gene: .; CDR3 DNA: TGTGCCGGCAGTTCTATGACTAGATCGACCTACGAGCAGTACTTC; CDR3 protein: CAGSSMTRSTYEQYF
clone size: once; J gene: TRBJ2-1; V gene: TRBV7-7; D gene: TRBD2; CDR3 DNA: TGTGCTAGCAGCCTGGGACTATCGGAGATACGTGAGCAGTTCTTC; CDR3 protein: CASSLGLSEIREQFF
clone size: many; J gene: TRBJ2-3; V gene: TRBV19; D gene: TRBD2; CDR3 DNA: TGTGCCAGTAGTATGAAACCTAGCGGGAGCCACGGCACAGATACGCAGTATTTT; CDR3 protein: CASSMKPSGSHGTDTQYF